These 24 T cell receptor beta chains originate from one sample sequenced in a study of shared clonotypes between healthy human individuals (dated by TCRdb to 2020 to 2022). The library was prepared using the immunoSEQ multiplex PCR assay. Sourced from immuneACCESS, this table was stored by TCRdb with only in-frame sequences that have V and J called. A share of the clones is absent; for the studies checked, an unresolved V gene accounts for under half, and the remainder has no known explanation. The sample data list approximately 2.5 million clones, and roughly nine tenths of these were observed just once. Together, the top ten hold roughly 0.13% of the sample. The sequenced material came from naive CD4+ T cells sorted from blood. Reading the label with the study, this specimen's cell subset or site is: CD45RA+ positively selected. The receptors shown here come from a man aged 18 to 29 in good health.

This clone was observed a handful of times. This rearrangement joins TRBV18 to TRBJ1-5; a possible D gene is TRBD1 (6 bases). V shed 3 bases and J shed 1 base, with 10 bases lying between them. This CDR3 contains 15 residues. Germline V lookup: CDR1 KGHSH, CDR2 LQKENI. CDR3 coding DNA: TGTGCCAGCTCACCGGACAGAATGAGCAATCAGCCCCAGCATTTT. Protein: CASSPDRMSNQPQHF. Full variable domain (missing parts from reference TRBV18 and TRBJ1-5): NAGVMQNPRHLVRRRGQEARLRCSPMKGHSHVYWYRQLPEEGLKFMVYLQKENIIDESGMPKERFSAEFPKEGPSILRIQQVVRGDSAAYFCASSPDRMSNQPQHFGDGTRLSIL.

The J gene is TRBJ1-5, the V gene TRBV5-6; 10 bases align to TRBD1. Per the germline V gene, CDR1 is SGHDT and CDR2 is YYEEEE. J lost 7 bases, V lost 1 base, and 5 bases had no gene match. The CDR3 has 15 amino acids. The CDR3 here is CASSLRGTGEQPQHF. The CDR3 DNA sequence: TGTGCCAGCAGCTTGAGGGGGACAGGGGAACAGCCCCAGCATTTT.

The chain employs TRBV5-6 and TRBJ2-7; D tentatively fits TRBD1 or TRBD2 (5 bases each). This CDR3 spans 17 amino acids. The germline V gene encodes CDR1 SGHDT and CDR2 YYEEEE. The germline V and J ends were trimmed by 2 bases and 0 bases, with 18 bases remaining between them. CDR3 nucleotides: TGTGCCAGCAGCTTACTAGACGGGGCCGCCTTCTCCTACGAGCAGTACTTC. As protein: CASSLLDGAAFSYEQYF.

The J gene is TRBJ2-1, the V gene TRBV5-5, with 9 bases matching TRBD1. CDR1 is SGHKS, CDR2 YYEKEE, per germline (reference sequence). This CDR3 has 14 residues. The trim removed 5 bases at V and 8 bases at J, leaving 8 bases unmatched. The CDR3 DNA reads TGTGCCAGCAGTTCGACAGGGGGTAGGTATGAGCAGTTCTTC. Residues: CASSSTGGRYEQFF.

The table lists this clone with a count of one. The V and J genes are TRBV15 and TRBJ2-7, with 9 bases fitting TRBD1. The V gene end was trimmed by 7 bases and the J gene end by 2 bases; junction bases not matched to a gene: 6. This CDR3 is 14 amino acids long. CDR1 is LNHNV and CDR2 is YYDKDF in the germline V gene (reference sequence). The CDR3 DNA is TGTGCCACCACCAGGGACAGGGCAACCTACGAGCAGTACTTC. Its protein product is CATTRDRATYEQYF.

V and J are TRBV6-4 and TRBJ2-2, with 8 nucleotides matching TRBD1. Germline CDR1 and CDR2: MRHNA and SNTAGT. This CDR3 has 17 amino acids. V shed 6 bases, J shed 4 bases, and the junction held 13 bases outside the gene matches. The CDR3 sequence: CASSAITGGIGTGELFF. The CDR3, as DNA: TGTGCCAGCAGCGCCATCACAGGGGGAATCGGCACCGGGGAGCTGTTTTTT.

The rearrangement links TRBV4-1 to TRBJ1-4; D is undetermined. Germline V lookup: CDR1 MGHRA, CDR2 YSYEKL. V was trimmed by 1 base and J by 0 bases, leaving 6 bases between them. The CDR3 runs 15 residues. The CDR3 DNA is TGCGCCAGCAGCCAAGTACAAGCAACTAATGAAAAACTGTTTTTT. Encoded protein: CASSQVQATNEKLFF.

This clone was seen a single time. J is TRBJ1-5 and V is TRBV5-5, with 7 bases matching TRBD1. The germline V gene encodes CDR1 SGHKS and CDR2 YYEKEE (reference sequence). Trimming cost V 5 bases and J 3 bases; bases outside gene matches: 8. The length of the CDR3 is 15 residues. The CDR3 nucleotides are TGTGCCAGCAGTCGAGGGGGCAGGGACAATCAGCCCCAGCATTTT. Amino acids: CASSRGGRDNQPQHF.

This chain uses TRBV28 with TRBJ2-5, with D tentatively TRBD1 (5 bases). The J call is uncertain, as TRBJ2-7 better fits the DNA end. Per germline, CDR1 MDHEN and CDR2 SYDVKM. The CDR3 loop spans 16 amino acids. As DNA, the CDR3 is TGTGCCAGCAGTGGGTGGGGCAGCAGGAGCTCCTACGAGCAGTACTTC. Its protein product is CASSGWGSRSSYEQYF.

CDR3 nucleotide sequence: TGTGCCAGCAGCCTACCGGGACTAGCGGGGAATGAGCAGTTCTTC. Translated, it gives CASSLPGLAGNEQFF. The chain couples TRBV7-9 to TRBJ2-1; the match to TRBD2 covers 13 bases. CDR1 is SEHNR, CDR2 FQNEAQ, per germline (reference sequence). After removal of 5 bases from V and 7 bases from J, the junction contained 5 bases not matched to a gene. The CDR3 runs to 15 residues.

The chain carries TRBV5-8 and TRBJ2-5, with D maybe TRBD1 (5 bases). The CDR3 sequence is 15 residues long. Germline CDR1 reads SGHTS; CDR2 reads YDEGEE. V gave up 4 bases and J gave up 5 bases, with 18 bases separating them. The chain's CDR3 is CASSLGQASMETQYF. The CDR3 nucleotides read TGTGCCAGCAGCCTGGGGCAGGCCTCAATGGAGACCCAGTACTTC.

This clone was counted only a few times. This rearrangement joins TRBV6-1 to TRBJ1-5, with 10 bases matching TRBD1. With V trimmed by 11 bases and J by 2 bases, 6 bases remained unmatched. Germline CDR1 reads MNHNS; CDR2 reads SASEGT. This CDR3 has 14 residues. CDR3 DNA sequence: TGTGCCGGAGACAGGGGGCTCGGCAATCAGCCCCAGCATTTT. Its protein is CAGDRGLGNQPQHF.

V and J are TRBV5-1 and TRBJ2-7; TRBD1 agrees at 7 bases. Germline V lookup: CDR1 SGHRS, CDR2 YFSETQ. This CDR3 spans 14 amino acids. J was trimmed by 6 bases and V by 4 bases; bases with no gene match: 10. The CDR3 loop is CASSPGQDWGEQYF. The CDR3 DNA sequence: TGCGCCAGCAGCCCAGGACAGGACTGGGGCGAGCAGTACTTC.

This clone was detected a few times. V is TRBV29-1 and J is TRBJ1-4; TRBD1 might be the D (6 bases). CDR1 is SQVTM and CDR2 is ANQGSEA in the germline V gene. Trimming stripped 2 bases from V and 8 bases from J, with 9 bases between. The CDR3 extends over 12 amino acids. The CDR3 nucleotides read TGCAGCGTTGAAACAGGGAGGGAAAAACTGTTTTTT. Protein product: CSVETGREKLFF.

This clone is a singleton in its sample. This CDR3 is also generated by other DNA sequences in the sample. J is TRBJ2-1 and V is TRBV18; 14 bases are shared with TRBD2. V trimming: 6 bases; J trimming: 9 bases; junction bases outside the gene matches: 4. The CDR3 is 14 residues long. Germline values: CDR1 KGHSH, CDR2 LQKENI. The DNA for the CDR3 is TGTGCCAGCTCCCCCGGACTAGCGGGAGGTGAGCAGTTCTTC. The encoded protein is CASSPGLAGGEQFF.

The genes are TRBV28 and TRBJ2-7; D is tentatively TRBD1 or TRBD2 (5 bases each). This CDR3 spans 15 amino acids. Germline CDR1 and CDR2: MDHEN and SYDVKM. Trimming cost V 4 bases and J 9 bases, with 22 bases left between them. CDR3 coding DNA: TGTGCCAGCAGTTCCTCGGGGCAGAGCCTTAGGGGGCAGTACTTC. It yields the protein CASSSSGQSLRGQYF.

The chain has TRBV5-1 and TRBJ1-2; D possibly corresponds to TRBD1 (5 bases). The CDR3 runs to 17 residues. Per the germline V gene, CDR1 is SGHRS and CDR2 is YFSETQ. V was clipped by 3 bases and J by 0 bases, with 18 bases between them. CDR3 coding DNA: TGCGCCAGCAGCTGGGGGTCTAACGGGGGTGCTAACTATGGCTACACCTTC. Amino acids: CASSWGSNGGANYGYTF.

The chain carries TRBV29-1 and TRBJ1-1, with TRBD1 as a possible D gene (5 bases). The CDR3 contains 15 residues. CDR1 and CDR2 from the germline V gene are SQVTM and ANQGSEA. The V end lost 5 bases, the J end lost 1 base, and 17 bases lay between the germline ends. This chain's CDR3 is CSVYLMAGTNTEAFF. CDR3 DNA: TGCAGCGTTTACCTGATGGCAGGGACGAACACTGAAGCTTTCTTT.

The CDR3 region has the DNA TGCGCCAGCAGCCCACCCTCCTCCGGGGCAGGAGAAAAACTGTTTTTT. Encoded protein: CASSPPSSGAGEKLFF. This chain links TRBV5-1 with TRBJ1-4; tentative D call: TRBD1 (5 bases). This CDR3 is 16 amino acids long. Germline V CDR1 and CDR2: SGHRS, YFSETQ. The V end lost 4 bases, the J end lost 8 bases, and 21 bases lay between the germline ends.

CDR3 loop: CASSLGLTGGRLDTQYF. The CDR3 bases are TGTGCCAGCAGCTTAGGCCTTACAGGGGGCAGATTGGATACGCAGTATTTT. V gene TRBV13 combines with J gene TRBJ2-3, with 9 bases matching TRBD1. V was clipped by 0 bases and J by 6 bases; unmatched bases: 10. CDR3 size: 17 residues. The germline CDR1 and CDR2 sequences are PRHDT and FYEKMQ (reference sequence). Based on the CDR3 plus reference TRBV13 and TRBJ2-3, the full variable domain is AAGVIQSPRHLIKEKRETATLKCYPIPRHDTVYWYQQGPGQDPQFLISFYEKMQSDKGSIPDRFSAQQFSDYHSELNMSSLELGDSALYFCASSLGLTGGRLDTQYFGPGTRLTVL.

This chain uses TRBV18 with TRBJ2-2; D uncertain. There are 14 residues in the CDR3. CDR1 is KGHSH, CDR2 LQKENI, per germline. V was trimmed by 4 bases and J by 0 bases, leaving 6 bases between them. The DNA of the CDR3 is TGTGCCAGCTCACTCACAACGAACACCGGGGAGCTGTTTTTT. Protein sequence: CASSLTTNTGELFF.

This sequence joins TRBV6-5 and TRBJ2-7; the D gene is possibly TRBD2 (5 bases). Trimming took off 8 bases at V and 6 bases at J, with 17 bases between the two ends. Per the germline V gene, CDR1 is MNHEY and CDR2 is SVGAGI. CDR3 length equals 13 residues. The CDR3 protein is CASHNERAGEQYF. CDR3 bases: TGTGCCAGCCATAACGAGAGGGCGGGCGAGCAGTACTTC.

The chain recombines TRBV9 with TRBJ2-7, with D possibly TRBD2 on 5 matching bases. The CDR3 extends over 15 amino acids. The germline V gene has CDR1 SGDLS and CDR2 YYNGEE. Trimming took 0 bases from V and 4 from J, leaving 14 bases between them. The CDR3 DNA reads as TGTGCCAGCAGCGTAGGAGCGGCACTACAATACGAGCAGTACTTC. This gives the protein CASSVGAALQYEQYF.

This clone was observed a handful of times. This chain links TRBV2 with TRBJ1-3; no clear D gene. The V gene lost 6 bases and the J gene lost 4 bases, with 10 bases spanning the gap. CDR3 length equals 13 residues. The V gene's germline CDR1 is SNHLY and CDR2 FYNNEI. This chain's CDR3 is CASSANWGNTIYF. Written as DNA, the CDR3 is TGTGCCAGCAGCGCTAACTGGGGAAACACCATATATTTT.